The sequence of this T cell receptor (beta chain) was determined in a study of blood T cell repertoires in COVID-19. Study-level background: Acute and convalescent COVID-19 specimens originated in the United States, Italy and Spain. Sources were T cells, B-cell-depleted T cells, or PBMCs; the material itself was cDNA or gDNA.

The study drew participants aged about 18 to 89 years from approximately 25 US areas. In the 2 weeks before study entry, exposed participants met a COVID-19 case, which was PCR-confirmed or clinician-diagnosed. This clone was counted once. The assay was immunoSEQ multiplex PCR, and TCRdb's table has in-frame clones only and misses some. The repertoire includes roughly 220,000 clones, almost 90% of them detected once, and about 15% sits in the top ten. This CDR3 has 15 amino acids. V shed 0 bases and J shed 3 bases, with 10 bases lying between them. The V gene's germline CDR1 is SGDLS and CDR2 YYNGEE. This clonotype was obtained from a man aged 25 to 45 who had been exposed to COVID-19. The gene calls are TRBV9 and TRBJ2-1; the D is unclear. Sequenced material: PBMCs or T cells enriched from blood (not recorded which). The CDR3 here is CASSVGQVSYNEQFF. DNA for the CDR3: TGTGCCAGCAGCGTAGGGCAGGTCAGCTACAATGAGCAGTTCTTC.